The next 15 T cell receptor beta chains were all read from a single sample in a study of breast tumors, draining lymph nodes, adjacent tissues. Breast cancer patients provided tissue from their axillary draining lymph nodes. MiXCR, applied by TCRdb to the multiplex PCR reads, yields one record per CDR3 protein. The table includes approximately 280,000 distinct CDR3 sequences, around 31% detected once. Sequences were obtained from axillary lymph node tissue. These receptors all come from a female donor with breast cancer. Some clones in this sample may be carry-over from other donors' samples.

Regarding this clonotype: The missing conserved phenylalanine or tryptophan at the end of this CDR3 makes a read error likely. J is TRBJ1-1 and V is TRBV6-5, with D perhaps matching TRBD1 (6 bases). The germline V gene encodes CDR1 MNHEY and CDR2 SVGAGI. Trimming took off 2 bases at V and 10 bases at J, with 8 bases between the two ends. This CDR3 is built from 11 residues. The CDR3 sequence: CASSYRGGAFL. The CDR3 DNA sequence: TGTGCCAGCAGTTACAGGGGGGGAGCTTTCCTT.

This clonotype was seen repeatedly, ten times or more. The chain employs TRBV30 and TRBJ1-2; D unresolved. Germline CDR1 and CDR2: GTSNPN and SVGIG (reference sequence). Trimming took off 5 bases at V and 8 bases at J, with 15 bases between the two ends. The CDR3 is 12 amino acids. The CDR3 DNA is TGTGCCTGGGACGATAACAATTCAGGCTACACCTTC. This codes for CAWDDNNSGYTF.

This clonotype was seen a few times. This chain uses TRBV30 with TRBJ1-5, with 7 nucleotides matching TRBD1. Trimming removed 0 bases from V and 6 bases from J; junction bases left unmatched: 5. The CDR3 covers 14 residues. The germline V gene encodes CDR1 GTSNPN and CDR2 SVGIG (reference sequence). The CDR3 region has the DNA TGTGCCTGGAGTGTCGCAGGGGGTCGTCAGCCCCAGCATTTT. Translation gives CAWSVAGGRQPQHF.

Notes on this clonotype: A junction boundary mismatches the germline segment, possibly from a read error. This sequence joins TRBV5-1 and TRBJ1-1; 8 nucleotides align to TRBD1. This CDR3 contains 16 residues. The germline CDR1 and CDR2 sequences are SGHRS and YFSETQ. In DNA form, the CDR3 reads TGTGCCAGCAGCCCAGGGACAGGTCCGGGGGACACTGAAGCTTTCTTT. It codes for CASSPGTGPGDTEAFF.

The chain links TRBV12-3 or TRBV12-4 to TRBJ1-1; 8 nucleotides agree with TRBD1. CDR3 length: 13 residues. The ends lost 7 bases at V and 7 bases at J; junction bases unmatched: 8. The chain's CDR3 is CASTESGQGEAFF. The CDR3 DNA is TGTGCCAGCACCGAATCCGGACAGGGTGAAGCTTTCTTT.

The genes are TRBV3-2 and TRBJ1-5; the tabulated D call, TRBD1, remains unverified against the DNA. TRBV3-2 is flagged as a pseudogene. The CDR3 is 15 residues long. The CDR3 bases are TGTGCCAGCAGCCCAGAGGACAGTAGCAATCAGCCCCAGCATTTT. This sequence encodes CASSPEDSSNQPQHF.

J is TRBJ2-1 and V is TRBV6-4, with D perhaps matching TRBD2 (6 bases). In germline, CDR1 is MRHNA, CDR2 SNTAGT. The CDR3 contains 14 residues. V was cut by 6 bases and J by 4 bases, with 13 bases left in between. CDR3 loop: CASRRDGIYNEQFF. CDR3 nucleotide sequence: TGTGCCAGCAGGCGGGACGGGATATACAATGAGCAGTTCTTC.

This clonotype is labeled as medium-sized. This chain uses TRBV10-3 with TRBJ2-2, with D perhaps matching TRBD1 (5 bases). The CDR3 runs 14 residues. Germline CDR1 ENHRY, CDR2 SYGVKD. Trimming shortened V by 4 bases and J by 2 bases, and 8 bases separated the two germline ends. CDR3 loop: CAISGQINTGELFF. Written as DNA, the CDR3 is TGTGCCATCAGTGGACAGATTAACACCGGGGAGCTGTTTTTT.

This clonotype was observed at least ten times. The chain is built from TRBV5-1 and TRBJ1-3; 9 bases align to TRBD1. This CDR3 has 15 amino acids. Unmatched junction bases numbered 5, after V lost 1 base and J lost 6 bases. The germline V gene encodes CDR1 SGHRS and CDR2 YFSETQ. The DNA for the CDR3 is TGCGCCAGCAGCTTGCAGGGACAGGGTGCAAACACCATATATTTT. Its translation: CASSLQGQGANTIYF. Supplemented by reference TRBV5-1 and TRBJ1-3, the full variable domain reads KAGVTQTPRYLIKTRGQQVTLSCSPISGHRSVSWYQQTPGQGLQFLFEYFSETQRNKGNFPGRFSGRQFSNSRSEMNVSTLELGDSALYLCASSLQGQGANTIYFGEGSWLTVV.

Details on this clonotype: It is likely a read error, because the conserved phenylalanine at the end of the CDR3 is missing. The V call is TRBV6-1, the J call TRBJ2-5, with D perhaps matching TRBD2 (6 bases). CDR3 size: 15 residues. Germline loops: CDR1 MNHNS, CDR2 SASEGT. V lost 5 bases, J lost 4 bases, and 17 bases lay in between. Here the CDR3 reads CASSTQGKGGETQYS. CDR3 DNA: TGTGCCAGCAGTACCCAGGGAAAGGGAGGAGAGACCCAGTACTCC.

In its sample, this clonotype was seen a few times. This may stem from a read error, because a much larger clone lies one nucleotide away. The rearrangement joins TRBV6-6 to TRBJ2-7, with D perhaps matching TRBD1 (6 bases). Trimming removed 6 bases at V and 0 bases at J, with 18 bases between. The CDR3 has 16 residues. Germline CDR1 MNHNY, CDR2 SVGAGI (reference sequence). CDR3 region: CASSPPDRGNSYEQYF. CDR3 DNA: TGTGCCAGCAGCCCGCCGGACAGAGGGAACTCCTACGAGCAGTACTTC.

This clonotype occurred many times. This chain joins TRBV5-1 and TRBJ2-2; either TRBD1 or TRBD2 may supply D (5 bases each). Germline loops: CDR1 SGHRS, CDR2 YFSETQ. The CDR3 is 16 residues long. Deletions cut 1 base from V and 2 bases from J, with 12 bases between. The CDR3 DNA follows: TGCGCCAGCAGCTTGCTGCAGGGAGCTAACACCGGGGAGCTGTTTTTT. This encodes CASSLLQGANTGELFF.

This sequence joins TRBV6-5 and TRBJ2-2; tentative D call: TRBD2 (6 bases). This CDR3 is 16 amino acids long. The V gene lost 6 bases and the J gene lost 5 bases, with 19 bases spanning the gap. Germline CDR1 is MNHEY and CDR2 is SVGAGI. The CDR3: CASRATGGTGTGELFF. Here the CDR3 DNA reads TGTGCCAGCAGGGCCACGGGCGGGACCGGGACCGGGGAGCTGTTTTTT.

This clonotype was observed a few times. This chain uses TRBV5-6 with TRBJ2-7; a weak D match, TRBD2 (5 bases). This CDR3 is built from 15 residues. V lost 4 bases to trimming and J lost 0 bases, with 14 bases between them. Looked up from germline, CDR1 is SGHDT and CDR2 is YYEEEE. CDR3 nucleotides: TGTGCCAGCAGCCAGGACCCTAGCTTCTCCTACGAGCAGTACTTC. Encoded protein: CASSQDPSFSYEQYF.

Only one count was recorded for this clonotype. The chain uses TRBV6-6 and TRBJ1-6, with D possibly matching TRBD1 (6 bases). Per the germline V gene, CDR1 is MNHNY and CDR2 is SVGAGI (reference sequence). The CDR3 runs 15 residues. V was clipped by 5 bases and J by 8 bases, with 16 bases between them. CDR3 region: CASSTRGRVDSPLHF. The CDR3 DNA sequence: TGTGCCAGCAGTACCAGGGGACGAGTTGATTCACCCCTCCACTTT.